This TCR beta chain came from a study of T cell responses to AZD1222 COVID-19 vaccine. Sequencing used immunoSEQ multiplex PCR; TCRdb keeps in-frame clones, though not all of them. The table includes 80,000 or so clones, 87% detected once. The CDR3 consists of 13 residues. Trimming cost V 6 bases and J 3 bases, with 12 bases left between them. From germline, CDR1 is MNHEY and CDR2 SVGAGI. The specimen was peripheral blood, collected on day 0 of AZD1222 vaccination. This TCR came from an adult in good health. This chain joins TRBV6-5 and TRBJ2-7; weak D call: TRBD2 (6 bases). CDR3 protein: CASSPGLNYEQYF. DNA for the CDR3: TGTGCCAGCAGCCCGGGACTGAACTACGAGCAGTACTTC.